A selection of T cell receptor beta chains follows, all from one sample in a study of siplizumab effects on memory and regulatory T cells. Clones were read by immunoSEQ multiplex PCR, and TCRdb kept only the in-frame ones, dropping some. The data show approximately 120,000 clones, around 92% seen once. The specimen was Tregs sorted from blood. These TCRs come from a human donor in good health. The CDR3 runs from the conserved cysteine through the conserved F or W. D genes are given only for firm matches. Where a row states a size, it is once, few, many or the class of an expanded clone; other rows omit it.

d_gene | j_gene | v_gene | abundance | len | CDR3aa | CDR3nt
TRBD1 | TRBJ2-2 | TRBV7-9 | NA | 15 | CASSLRDSRTGELFF | TGTGCCAGCAGCCTCCGGGACAGCCGCACCGGGGAGCTGTTTTTT
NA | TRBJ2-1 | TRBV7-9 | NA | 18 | CASSRPGSALIPYNEQFF | TGTGCCAGCAGCCGTCCAGGGTCCGCCTTAATTCCCTACAATGAGCAGTTCTTC
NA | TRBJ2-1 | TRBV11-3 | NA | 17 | CASSPGPRAPGYNEQFF | TGTGCCAGCAGCCCCGGGCCGAGGGCCCCAGGGTACAATGAGCAGTTCTTC
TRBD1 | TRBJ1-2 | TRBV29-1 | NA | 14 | CSVASGQGYYGYTF | TGCAGCGTAGCCTCCGGACAGGGATACTATGGCTACACCTTC
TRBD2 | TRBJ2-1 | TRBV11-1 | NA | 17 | CASSLDSGGGSANEQFF | TGTGCCAGCAGCTTAGATAGCGGGGGGGGATCGGCCAATGAGCAGTTCTTC
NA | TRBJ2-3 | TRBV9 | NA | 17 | CASSDVLSGGVTDTQYF | TGTGCCAGCAGCGACGTCCTCAGCGGAGGGGTCACAGATACGCAGTATTTT
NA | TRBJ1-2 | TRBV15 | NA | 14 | CATSRERVGAGYTF | TGTGCCACCAGCAGAGAGAGGGTGGGGGCCGGCTACACCTTC
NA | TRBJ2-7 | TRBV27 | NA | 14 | CASSFLASEYEQYF | TGTGCCAGCAGTTTTTTGGCTAGCGAGTACGAGCAGTACTTC
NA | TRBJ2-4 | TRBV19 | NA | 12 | CASSIAERIQYF | TGTGCCAGTAGTATCGCCGAGAGGATTCAGTACTTC
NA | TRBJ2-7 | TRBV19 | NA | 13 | CASSMDRRYEQYF | TGTGCCAGTAGTATGGACAGACGGTACGAGCAGTACTTC
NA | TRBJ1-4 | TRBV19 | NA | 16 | CATRPATSLRGEKLFF | TGTGCCACCCGACCGGCAACCTCCCTTAGGGGTGAAAAACTGTTTTTT
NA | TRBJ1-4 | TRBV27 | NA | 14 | CASRGYVWDEKLFF | TGTGCCAGCAGAGGGTATGTCTGGGATGAAAAACTGTTTTTT
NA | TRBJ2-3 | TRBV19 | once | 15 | CASSIQGLRTDTQYF | TGTGCCAGTAGTATTCAGGGTTTGAGGACAGATACGCAGTATTTT
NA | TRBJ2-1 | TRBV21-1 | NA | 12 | CASSAPGKEQFF | TGTGCCAGCAGCGCCCCCGGGAAAGAGCAGTTCTTC
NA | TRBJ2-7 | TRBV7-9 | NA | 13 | CASSPTGLGEQYF | TGTGCCAGCAGCCCAACCGGATTGGGCGAGCAGTACTTC
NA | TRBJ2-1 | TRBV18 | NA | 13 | CATPAGPYNEQFF | TGTGCCACTCCGGCGGGACCCTACAATGAGCAGTTCTTC
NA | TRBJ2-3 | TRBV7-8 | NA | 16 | CASSPLAGRGTDTQYF | TGTGCCAGCAGCCCATTGGCGGGTCGGGGCACAGATACGCAGTATTTT
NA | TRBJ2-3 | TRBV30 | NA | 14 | CAWSRRGVGDTQYF | TGTGCCTGGAGTAGGCGTGGGGTTGGGGATACGCAGTATTTT
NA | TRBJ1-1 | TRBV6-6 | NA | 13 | CASRQTRNTEAFF | TGTGCCAGCAGGCAGACACGGAACACTGAAGCTTTCTTT
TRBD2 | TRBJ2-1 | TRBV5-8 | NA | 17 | CASSPSSGKLLYNEQFF | TGTGCCAGCAGCCCTAGTAGCGGGAAGCTTCTCTACAATGAGCAGTTCTTC
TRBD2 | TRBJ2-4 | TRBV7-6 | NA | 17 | CASSLSISGIAKNIQYF | TGTGCCAGCAGCTTATCCATTAGCGGGATAGCCAAAAACATTCAGTACTTC
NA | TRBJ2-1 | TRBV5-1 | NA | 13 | CASSTGSDNEQFF | TGCGCCAGCAGCACCGGGTCCGACAATGAGCAGTTCTTC
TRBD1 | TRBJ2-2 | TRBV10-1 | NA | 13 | CASSPDRAGELFF | TGCGCCAGCAGCCCCGACAGGGCCGGGGAGCTGTTTTTT
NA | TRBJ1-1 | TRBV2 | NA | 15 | CASSRRVMENTEAFF | TGTGCCAGCAGTCGTAGAGTGATGGAAAACACTGAAGCTTTCTTT
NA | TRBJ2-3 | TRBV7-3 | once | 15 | CASSPNGLLTDTQYF | TGTGCCAGCAGCCCGAACGGACTTCTCACAGATACGCAGTATTTT
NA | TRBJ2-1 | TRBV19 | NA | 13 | CASTPRTGIGQFF | TGTGCCAGTACCCCCCGGACCGGAATTGGGCAGTTCTTC
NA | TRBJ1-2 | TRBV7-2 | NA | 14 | CASSPGRGNYGYTF | TGTGCCAGCAGCCCCGGGCGGGGTAACTATGGCTACACCTTC
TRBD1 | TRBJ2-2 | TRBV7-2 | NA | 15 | CACGLGQGRTGELFF | TGTGCCTGTGGTCTGGGACAGGGGCGGACCGGGGAGCTGTTTTTT
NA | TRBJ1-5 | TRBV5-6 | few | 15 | CASSLLAGGNQPQHF | TGTGCCAGCAGCTTGCTGGCAGGCGGAAATCAGCCCCAGCATTTT
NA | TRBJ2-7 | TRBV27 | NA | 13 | CASRWDFSYEQYF | TGTGCCAGCAGATGGGACTTCTCCTACGAGCAGTACTTC
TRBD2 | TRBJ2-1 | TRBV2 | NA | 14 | CASSVTSANNEQFF | TGTGCCAGCAGTGTTACTAGCGCCAACAATGAGCAGTTCTTC
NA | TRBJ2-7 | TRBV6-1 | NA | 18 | CASSGKQGGVIGFYEQYF | TGTGCCAGCAGTGGAAAACAGGGGGGGGTTATTGGATTCTACGAGCAGTACTTC
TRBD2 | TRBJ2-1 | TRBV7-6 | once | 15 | CASSKTSGRSGEQFF | TGTGCCAGCAGCAAAACTAGCGGGAGGTCTGGTGAGCAGTTCTTC
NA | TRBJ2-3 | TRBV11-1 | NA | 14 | CASSFRRYTDTQYF | TGTGCCAGCAGCTTTAGGCGGTACACAGATACGCAGTATTTT
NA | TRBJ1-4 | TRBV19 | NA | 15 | CASSIGGPFGGKLFF | TGTGCCAGTAGTATAGGAGGACCCTTCGGAGGAAAACTGTTTTTT
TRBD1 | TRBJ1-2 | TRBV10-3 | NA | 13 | CAISGRQGYGYTF | TGTGCCATCAGTGGGAGACAGGGGTACGGCTACACCTTC
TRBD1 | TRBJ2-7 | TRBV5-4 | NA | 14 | CASSSRDRGPEQYF | TGTGCCAGCAGCTCCCGGGACAGGGGGCCCGAGCAGTACTTC
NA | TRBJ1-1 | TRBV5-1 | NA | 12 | CASSLTGTEAFF | TGCGCCAGCAGCTTGACGGGCACTGAAGCTTTCTTT
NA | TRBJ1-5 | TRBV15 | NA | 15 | CATSRARKKDQPQHF | TGTGCCACCAGCAGAGCCAGAAAGAAGGATCAGCCCCAGCATTTT
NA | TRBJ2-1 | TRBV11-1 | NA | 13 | CASSPRLYNEQFF | TGTGCCAGCAGCCCTAGACTTTACAATGAGCAGTTCTTC
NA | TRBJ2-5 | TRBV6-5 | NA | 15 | CASSHRENYQETQYF | TGTGCCAGCAGTCACCGGGAGAATTACCAAGAGACCCAGTACTTC
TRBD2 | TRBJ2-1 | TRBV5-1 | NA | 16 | CASSRSGLAGYNEQFF | TGCGCCAGCAGCCGCTCGGGACTAGCGGGGTACAATGAGCAGTTCTTC
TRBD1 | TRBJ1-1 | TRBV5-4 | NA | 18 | CASSSIKKTGGFGTEAFF | TGTGCCAGCAGCTCTATCAAAAAAACAGGGGGCTTCGGCACTGAAGCTTTCTTT
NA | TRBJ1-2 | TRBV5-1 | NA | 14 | CASKSNGDNYGYTF | TGCGCCAGCAAGTCAAACGGAGATAACTATGGCTACACCTTC
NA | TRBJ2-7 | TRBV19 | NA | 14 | CASRISANSYEQYF | TGTGCCAGTAGGATAAGCGCTAACTCCTACGAGCAGTACTTC
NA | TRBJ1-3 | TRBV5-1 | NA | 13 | CASKVEDRNTIYF | TGCGCCAGCAAAGTGGAGGACCGAAACACCATATATTTT
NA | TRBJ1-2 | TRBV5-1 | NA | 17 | CASSSKLEKTGPRGYTF | TGCGCCAGCAGCTCAAAGCTGGAGAAGACAGGCCCGAGGGGCTACACCTTC
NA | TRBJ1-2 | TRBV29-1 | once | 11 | CSVPPDYGYTF | TGCAGCGTTCCTCCCGACTATGGCTACACCTTC
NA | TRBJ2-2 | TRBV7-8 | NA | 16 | CASSLRQRERSGELFF | TGTGCCAGCAGCCTGCGACAGCGCGAAAGGTCCGGGGAGCTGTTTTTT
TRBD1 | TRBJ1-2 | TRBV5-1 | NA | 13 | CASRLGQGFGYTF | TGCGCCAGCAGGTTGGGACAGGGGTTTGGCTACACCTTC
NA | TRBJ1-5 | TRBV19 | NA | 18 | CASSKPGSLRDRNQPQHF | TGTGCCAGTAGCAAGCCGGGCTCTCTCCGGGACCGAAATCAGCCCCAGCATTTT
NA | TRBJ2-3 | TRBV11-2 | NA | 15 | CASSLGSRRADTQYF | TGTGCCAGCAGCTTAGGAAGTAGGCGAGCAGATACGCAGTATTTT
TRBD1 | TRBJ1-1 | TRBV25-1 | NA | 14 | CASSDRGRDTEAFF | TGTGCCAGCAGTGACAGGGGGCGCGACACTGAAGCTTTCTTT
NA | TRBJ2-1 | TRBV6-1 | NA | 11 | CASSRPGLQFF | TGTGCCAGCTCACGGCCGGGACTCCAGTTCTTC
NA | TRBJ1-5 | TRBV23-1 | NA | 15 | CASTQDSYSNQPQHF | TGCGCCAGCACCCAGGACAGTTATAGCAATCAGCCCCAGCATTTT
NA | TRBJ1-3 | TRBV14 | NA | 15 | CASSLLGTSGNTIYF | TGTGCCAGCAGCTTACTAGGGACGTCTGGAAACACCATATATTTT
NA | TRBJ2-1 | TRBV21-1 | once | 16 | CASLAGTGDSYNEQFF | TGTGCCAGCCTGGCCGGGACAGGGGACTCCTACAATGAGCAGTTCTTC
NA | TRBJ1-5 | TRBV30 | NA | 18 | CAWSVYSPGGYSNQPQHF | TGTGCCTGGAGTGTATACAGCCCCGGGGGCTATAGCAATCAGCCCCAGCATTTT